This is a list of T cell receptor beta chains from one sample in a study of cytotoxic CD8 clonotypes in ibrutinib-treated CLL. Sequencing was performed with immunoSEQ multiplex PCR; in TCRdb, only in-frame clones are kept and a portion is missing. This sample has about 200,000 clones, with more than 65% found just once. The sample was PBMCs, taken after 12 months of ibrutinib treatment. The receptors originated from a human donor with chronic lymphocytic leukemia. The CDR3 runs from the conserved cysteine through the conserved F or W. D genes are given only for firm matches. Size values are once, few and many counts, or a class for expanded clones, and some rows have none.

>few|TRBV19|TRBJ2-7|TRBD1
TGTGCCAGTAGTACGGGACAGGGGGCCTACGAGCAGTACTTC
CASSTGQGAYEQYF
>.|TRBV11-2|TRBJ2-5|TRBD1
TGTGCCAGCAGCTCCGGACAGGGAGGAGAGACCCAGTACTTC
CASSSGQGGETQYF
>once|TRBV9|TRBJ2-5|TRBD2
TGTGCCAGCAGCGTAGAGGATGGGAGGGGTCAAGAGACCCAGTACTTC
CASSVEDGRGQETQYF
>.|TRBV5-1|TRBJ1-2|.
TGCGCCAGCAGCTCGGAGGGACTCCTGGGAGGCTACACCTTC
CASSSEGLLGGYTF
>.|TRBV6-5|TRBJ1-1|.
TGTGCCAGCAAATCGGGGGGGGGCACTGAAGCTTTCTTT
CASKSGGGTEAFF
>.|TRBV6-4|TRBJ1-2|.
TGTGCCAGCAGCCAGAACGGGCGCTATGGCTACACCTTC
CASSQNGRYGYTF
>.|TRBV5-6|TRBJ1-4|.
TGTGCCAGCAGCTTTTCGCCAGGGCCTAATGAAAAACTGTTTTTT
CASSFSPGPNEKLFF
>.|TRBV6-5|TRBJ2-7|.
TGTGCCAGCAGCCCCTCGGACGGGTACGAGCAGTACTTC
CASSPSDGYEQYF
>.|TRBV4-1|TRBJ1-2|.
TGCGCCAGCAGGTCCCCGGGGGGCGCCTACTATGGCTACACCTTC
CASRSPGGAYYGYTF
>.|TRBV25-1|TRBJ1-1|TRBD1
TGTGCCAGCATTACGAACCAGGGGGGGGGCACTGAAGCTTTCTTT
CASITNQGGGTEAFF
>.|TRBV28|TRBJ1-1|.
TGTGCCAGCAGTCCAGGGACTTTGGGCACTGAAGCTTTCTTT
CASSPGTLGTEAFF
>.|TRBV30|TRBJ2-3|.
TGTGCCTGGAGTGTAGGTCACGGATTCACAGATACGCAGTATTTT
CAWSVGHGFTDTQYF
>.|TRBV28|TRBJ2-7|TRBD1
TGTGCCAGCTGGGACAGGGGGCGATACGAGCAGTACTTC
CASWDRGRYEQYF
>.|TRBV19|TRBJ1-1|.
TGTGCCAGCTTTGACTATCGGGGTCGAGCTTTCTTT
CASFDYRGRAFF
>few|TRBV15|TRBJ2-1|TRBD2
TGTGCCACCATACCCGCTGTGAGACTAGCGGGAGCAGGAGACGCCAATGAGCAGTTCTTC
CATIPAVRLAGAGDANEQFF
>.|TRBV5-5|TRBJ2-7|.
TGTGCCAGCAGCCCCGGGGGACTGGCCTCCTACGAGCAGTACTTC
CASSPGGLASYEQYF
>.|TRBV29-1|TRBJ1-5|.
TGCAGCGTTGGCGAGAGGGGTAGCAATCAGCCCCAGCATTTT
CSVGERGSNQPQHF
>.|TRBV5-1|TRBJ2-7|TRBD1
TGCGCCAGCGCCCTTAACAGGGGGCCCGCCTACGAGCAGTACTTC
CASALNRGPAYEQYF
>.|TRBV6-1|TRBJ2-6|TRBD2
TGTGCCAGCAGTGAAGGGTTCGGGAGGGCCTCTGGGGCCAACGTCCTGACTTTC
CASSEGFGRASGANVLTF
>.|TRBV6-6|TRBJ1-5|.
TGTGCCAGCGCTGGGGATAGCAATCAGCCCCAGCATTTT
CASAGDSNQPQHF
>few|TRBV2|TRBJ1-2|.
TGTGCCAGCAGTGAAGCTCAGGGTAGTAACTATGGCTACACCTTC
CASSEAQGSNYGYTF
>.|TRBV5-1|TRBJ2-7|TRBD1
TGCGCCAGCAGCGATGGGGACAGGGGGACGTCCGGCGAGCAGTACTTC
CASSDGDRGTSGEQYF
>.|TRBV18|TRBJ2-5|.
TGTGCCAGCTCACCGGGGCCCTCTTCGGGGGAGACCCAGTACTTC
CASSPGPSSGETQYF
>once|TRBV28|TRBJ2-1|TRBD1
TGTGCCAGCAGTGTACAACAGGGGAAGGCTTACAATGAGCAGTTCTTC
CASSVQQGKAYNEQFF
>.|TRBV19|TRBJ2-2|TRBD2
TGTGCCAGTAGTGACTGGACTAGCGGGGGGTCCGGGGAGCTGTTTTTT
CASSDWTSGGSGELFF
>many|TRBV28|TRBJ1-5|.
TGTGCCAGCACCCCCCCGCGAGGGAGCCAGCATTTT
CASTPPRGSQHF
>few|TRBV4-1|TRBJ2-5|TRBD2
TGCGCCAGCAGCCAAGGCGTTGCCGGGGGGGCCATCGAGACCCAGTACTTC
CASSQGVAGGAIETQYF
>.|TRBV5-4|TRBJ1-2|TRBD1
TGTGCCAGCAGCTTTGGGGACAGGGTCTCAAATGGCTACACCTTC
CASSFGDRVSNGYTF
>few|TRBV30|TRBJ1-6|.
TGTGCCTGGACCGGGGGATCGGCTACGGGTTCACCCCTCCACTTT
CAWTGGSATGSPLHF
>.|TRBV9|TRBJ2-7|.
TGTGCCAGCAGCGTAGATGGCAGCTACGAGCAGTACTTC
CASSVDGSYEQYF
>.|TRBV7-9|TRBJ2-7|.
TGTGCCAGCAGCTTCAACAGCGACTCCTACGAGCAGTACTTC
CASSFNSDSYEQYF
>.|TRBV20-1|TRBJ1-1|.
TGCAGTGCTCCCAGCCGCACTGAAGCTTTCTTT
CSAPSRTEAFF
>.|TRBV6-5|TRBJ1-4|.
TGTGCCAGCAGCCTTTCCGCGACTAATGAAAAACTGTTTTTT
CASSLSATNEKLFF